The clone carrying this TCR beta chain was detected ten times or more. Its antigen is undetermined. This sample is drawn from a study of T-cell reconstitution after alpha-beta-depleted transplantation in children. Study results and caveats: The study traced high day-60 TCRbeta diversity in some patients to surviving recipient T cells and thymic progenitors. Approximately two months post-transplant, alpha-beta T cells reportedly originated from several hundred expanded graft clones.

The CDR3 covers 12 residues. Trimming stripped 5 bases from V and 9 bases from J, with 12 bases between. Germline lookup yields CDR1 SGHTA and CDR2 FQGTGA. Unique molecular identifiers were used to barcode this TCRbeta library. TCRdb fed the PCR reads into MiXCR, producing one record per CDR3 protein. Here the sample spans hundreds of thousands of distinct CDR3 sequences, around 10% being singletons. The chain links TRBV7-3 to TRBJ2-3; D is unresolved. Sequences were derived from peripheral blood, sampled 180 days after TCRalphabeta/CD19-depleted stem cell transplant. The receptor was isolated from a male patient under 10 years old who had a stem cell transplant for chronic granulomatous disease, so the T cells may come from the graft donor. CDR3 residues: CASSGKTGTQYF. CDR3 DNA sequence: TGTGCCAGCAGCGGCAAAACCGGGACGCAGTATTTT.